The clone carrying this TCR beta chain was recorded only once. This sample was taken from a study of T cells in localized non-small cell lung cancer. Method: immunoSEQ multiplex PCR; TCRdb's copy keeps in-frame clones and lacks some. The profile shows around 78,000 clones, about 84% of them singletons. Trimming stripped 5 bases from V and 3 bases from J, with 13 bases between. CDR1 and CDR2 from the germline V gene are MNHNY and SVGAGI (reference sequence). The CDR3 has 14 residues. The chain is built from TRBV6-6 and TRBJ1-1, with D perhaps matching TRBD1 (5 bases). The sequencing used peripheral blood, collected before any cancer treatment. This clonotype was obtained from a female donor older than 55 with stage I lung adenocarcinoma. The CDR3 DNA reads as TGTGCCAGCAGTCTGACAGAGTTGGACACTGAAGCTTTCTTT. Its translation: CASSLTELDTEAFF.